This T cell receptor beta chain derives from a study of response to subunit inactivated influenza vaccine. Study observations and caveats: It was suggested by the authors that few new T cells are recruited by each seasonal influenza vaccination.

There are 14 residues in the CDR3. V was cut by 6 bases and J by 7 bases, with 19 bases left in between. TCRdb reprocessed the RT-PCR reads with MiXCR, giving one entry per CDR3 protein. The top ten clones hold 6.5% to 8% of a sample with roughly 650,000 distinct CDR3 sequences, 13% to 15% of them seen once. In this sample, this clonotype turned up a few times. As yet, its antigen is unknown. The clonotype comes from a man between 45 and 60 years old who received an inactivated influenza vaccine. Sample: PBMCs from blood, taken approximately 15 days before vaccination. The chain couples TRBV12-3 or TRBV12-4 to TRBJ2-7; D possibly corresponds to TRBD1 (5 bases). CDR3 sequence: CASRWGSYTREQYF. As DNA, the CDR3 is TGTGCCAGCAGATGGGGCAGCTATACTCGAGAGCAGTACTTC.